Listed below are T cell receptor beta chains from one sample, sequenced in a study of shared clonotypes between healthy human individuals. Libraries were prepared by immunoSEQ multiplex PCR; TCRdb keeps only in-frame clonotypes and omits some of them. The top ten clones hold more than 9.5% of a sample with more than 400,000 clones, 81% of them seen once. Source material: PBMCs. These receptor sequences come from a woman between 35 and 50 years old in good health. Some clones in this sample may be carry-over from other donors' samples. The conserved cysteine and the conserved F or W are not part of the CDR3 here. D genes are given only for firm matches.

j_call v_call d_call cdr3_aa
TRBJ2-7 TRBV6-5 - ASSYSGVMTYEQY
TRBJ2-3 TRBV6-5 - ASSYSGSTDTQY
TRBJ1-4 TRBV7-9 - ASSLGSLTNEKLF
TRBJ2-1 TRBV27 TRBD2 ASSSPGTSGKNEQF
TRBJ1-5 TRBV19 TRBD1 ASRTQGGLMGNQPQH
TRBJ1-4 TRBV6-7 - ASSYPRSVGYGPVGGKLF
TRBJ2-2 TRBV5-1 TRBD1 ASSVADRDPPANTGELF
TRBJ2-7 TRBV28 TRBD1 ASSPNLTGADEQY
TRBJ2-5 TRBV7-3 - ASSSRDFGETQY
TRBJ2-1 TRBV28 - AGEPEGRQF
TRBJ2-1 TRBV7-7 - ASSLESSSNQF
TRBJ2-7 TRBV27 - ASMKAGSVYEQY
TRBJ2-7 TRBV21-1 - ASSYEGRESYEQY
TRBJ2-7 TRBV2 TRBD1 ATTSDRDYEQY
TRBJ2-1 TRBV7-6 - ASSLAYNEQF
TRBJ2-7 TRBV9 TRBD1 ASSGKGQARLDEQY
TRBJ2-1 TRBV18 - ASSPDSSYNEQF
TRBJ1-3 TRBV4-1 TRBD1 ASSQEREGTGVWNTIY
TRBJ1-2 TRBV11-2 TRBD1 ASSFRTTGGYGYT
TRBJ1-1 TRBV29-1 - SVEGPREGSEAF
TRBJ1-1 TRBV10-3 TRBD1 ATGQLNTEAF
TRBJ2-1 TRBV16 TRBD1 ASSQSGTGWNEQF
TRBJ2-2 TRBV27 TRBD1 ASRLAGTANTGELF
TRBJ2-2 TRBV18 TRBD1 ASSPQAQGATGELF
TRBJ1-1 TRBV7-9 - ASAGTVNTEAF
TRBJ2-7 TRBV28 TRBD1 ATLGTGQLYEQY
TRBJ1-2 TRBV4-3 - ASSQEGGYGYT
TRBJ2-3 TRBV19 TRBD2 ASSMPRAGGTDTQY
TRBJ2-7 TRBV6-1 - ASSPTGEGSYEQY
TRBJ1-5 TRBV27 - ASSLGNQPQH
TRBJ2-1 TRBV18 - ASSLRGGGDTYNEQF
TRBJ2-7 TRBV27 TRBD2 ASSPGLVGEQY
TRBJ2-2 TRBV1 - TSSKLAGGTTGELF
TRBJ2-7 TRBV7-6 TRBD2 ASSLVAGKGYEQY
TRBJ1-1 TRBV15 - ATSTANWGGTEVF
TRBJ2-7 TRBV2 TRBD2 ASSPLGPWRRESYEQY